The 27 T cell receptor beta chains presented below share a single source sample, sequenced in a study of cytomegalovirus exposure and HLA in healthy donors. The study ran its PCR with 60 Vbeta and 13 Jbeta primers. Clones were read by immunoSEQ multiplex PCR, and TCRdb kept only the in-frame ones, dropping some. The sample includes 130,000 to 150,000 clones. Sequencing used PBMCs. Receptors originate from a male donor in good health and CMV-seronegative.

This chain links TRBV6-5 with TRBJ2-7, with 10 bases lining up with TRBD2. The length of the CDR3 is 15 residues. Trimming removed 4 bases from V and 2 bases from J; junction bases left unmatched: 5. Germline assignment: CDR1 MNHEY and CDR2 SVGAGI. The CDR3 loop reads CASSSSSGSAYEQYF. The CDR3 nucleotides are TGTGCCAGCAGTTCTTCTAGCGGGAGCGCCTACGAGCAGTACTTC.

The chain carries TRBV6-1 and TRBJ1-2; D may be TRBD1 (6 bases). The CDR3 has 14 residues. Trimming took off 5 bases at V and 2 bases at J, with 12 bases between the two ends. Germline lookup yields CDR1 MNHNS and CDR2 SASEGT. The chain's CDR3 is CASSLGQTNYGYTF. CDR3 coding DNA: TGTGCCAGCAGTTTGGGACAAACCAACTATGGCTACACCTTC.

The chain carries TRBV27 and TRBJ1-2, with TRBD1 as a possible D gene (5 bases). Germline V gene lookup returns CDR1 MNHEY and CDR2 SMNVEV (reference sequence). This CDR3 has 13 amino acids. The V end lost 6 bases, the J end lost 5 bases, and 13 bases lay between the germline ends. CDR3 in amino acids: CASRPGFGYGYTF. The CDR3 DNA follows: TGTGCCAGCAGGCCAGGGTTCGGGTATGGCTACACCTTC.

This chain links TRBV5-1 with TRBJ2-1, with 8 bases identical to TRBD2. V dropped 0 bases and J dropped 9; count of bases not matched to a gene: 11. The germline gives CDR1 SGHRS, CDR2 YFSETQ. The CDR3 runs to 16 residues. The CDR3 nucleotides are TGCGCCAGCAGCTTGGTTTGGGACCGGGAGGGGGGTGAGCAGTTCTTC. Translated, it gives CASSLVWDREGGEQFF.

The V gene is TRBV5-1, the J gene TRBJ1-2, with 8 bases that match TRBD1. V lost 7 bases, J lost 2 bases, and 4 bases stayed unmatched. This CDR3 contains 13 residues. The germline gives CDR1 SGHRS, CDR2 YFSETQ. The CDR3 reads CASGQGQNYGYTF. The DNA for the CDR3 is TGCGCCAGCGGACAGGGCCAAAACTATGGCTACACCTTC.

V usage is TRBV19 and J usage is TRBJ2-1, with TRBD2 as a possible D gene (6 bases). This CDR3 is built from 15 residues. V was trimmed by 5 bases and J by 2 bases, leaving 13 bases between them. Germline V gives CDR1 LNHDA, CDR2 SQIVND (reference sequence). The CDR3 spells CASSLGGLPYNEQFF. The CDR3 nucleotides are TGTGCCAGTAGTCTTGGGGGACTCCCCTACAATGAGCAGTTCTTC.

This chain links TRBV4-2 with TRBJ2-1, with D perhaps TRBD2 (5 bases). The V gene's germline CDR1 is LGHNA and CDR2 YNFKEQ. With 0 bases removed from V and 4 bases from J, the gap between germline ends came to 13 bases. The CDR3 consists of 16 residues. For the CDR3, the DNA is TGTGCCAGCAGCCAAGATTCCCTAGCCCTGTACAATGAGCAGTTCTTC. Translation: CASSQDSLALYNEQFF.

The rearrangement joins TRBV19 to TRBJ1-5, with D hard to call. Trimming cost V 1 base and J 1 base, with 11 bases left between them. Germline lookup yields CDR1 LNHDA and CDR2 SQIVND (reference sequence). This CDR3 contains 16 residues. The CDR3 coding sequence is TGTGCCAGTAGTATAGGCGGAGGGCTGAGCAATCAGCCCCAGCATTTT. It specifies CASSIGGGLSNQPQHF.

This chain connects TRBV18 to TRBJ2-2; 9 bases agree with TRBD1. The germline V gene encodes CDR1 KGHSH and CDR2 LQKENI. The trim removed 0 bases at V and 5 bases at J, leaving 7 bases unmatched. The CDR3 totals 17 residues. CDR3 coding DNA: TGTGCCAGCTCACCACCGGGACAGGGTGTGCGGACCGGGGAGCTGTTTTTT. Amino acid sequence: CASSPPGQGVRTGELFF.

The rearrangement uses TRBV29-1 and TRBJ2-3; 9 bases align to TRBD2. The ends lost 1 base at V and 4 bases at J; junction bases unmatched: 3. The CDR3 consists of 14 residues. The germline gives CDR1 SQVTM, CDR2 ANQGSEA. Here the CDR3 reads CSVEGAGGADTQYF. The DNA for the CDR3 is TGCAGCGTTGAAGGGGCGGGGGGGGCAGATACGCAGTATTTT.

The chain links TRBV15 to TRBJ1-2; D is unresolved. The germline V gene encodes CDR1 LNHNV and CDR2 YYDKDF (reference sequence). V was clipped by 6 bases and J by 1 base, with 12 bases between them. CDR3 length: 14 amino acids. CDR3 sequence (DNA): TGTGCCACCAGGTCAGAATACCTTAACTATGGCTACACCTTC. As protein: CATRSEYLNYGYTF.

The chain has TRBV29-1 and TRBJ1-1, with D possibly TRBD1 on 5 matching bases. Between the trimmed V and J ends, which lost 4 bases and 0 bases, there was a span of 15 bases. The CDR3 spans 15 residues. Germline CDR1 is SQVTM and CDR2 is ANQGSEA. The CDR3 DNA reads TGCAGCGTTGGGGGGACGGGAGACCTGAACACTGAAGCTTTCTTT. This gives the protein CSVGGTGDLNTEAFF.

The chain joins TRBV2 to TRBJ2-3; the D gene is possibly TRBD2 (5 bases). Trimming cost V 6 bases and J 2 bases, with 12 bases left between them. This CDR3 region has 14 residues. The germline V gene has CDR1 SNHLY and CDR2 FYNNEI. CDR3 region: CASSLERLTDTQYF. The CDR3 coding sequence is TGTGCCAGCAGCCTCGAGCGGCTCACAGATACGCAGTATTTT.

The chain is built from TRBV29-1 and TRBJ1-1; D remains unclear. The germline V gene encodes CDR1 SQVTM and CDR2 ANQGSEA. The CDR3 is made up of 11 amino acids. The V gene lost 5 bases and the J gene lost 4 bases, with 8 bases spanning the gap. The CDR3 DNA reads TGCAGCGTTTTCTGGGCCACTGAAGCTTTCTTT. It is translated as CSVFWATEAFF.

The chain is built from TRBV19 and TRBJ1-2; TRBD1 aligns across 7 bases. CDR1 and CDR2 from the germline V gene are LNHDA and SQIVND (reference sequence). This CDR3 is 19 amino acids long. J lost 2 bases, V lost 3 bases, and 18 bases had no gene match. The CDR3 DNA reads TGTGCCAGTAGTATTTTGGGGTTTGGACAGGAGCTCACAAACTATGGCTACACCTTC. It specifies CASSILGFGQELTNYGYTF.

This chain connects TRBV9 to TRBJ1-1; no clear D gene. This CDR3 comprises 13 residues. The V and J ends lost 4 bases and 7 bases respectively, with 14 bases between them. CDR1 and CDR2 from the germline V gene are SGDLS and YYNGEE. CDR3 in DNA: TGTGCCAGCAGCCCCCATCTAGGTAATGAAGCTTTCTTT. Residues: CASSPHLGNEAFF.

The chain carries TRBV7-8 and TRBJ1-1, with D perhaps matching TRBD1 (6 bases). Germline V CDR1 and CDR2: SGHVS, FQNEAQ. The CDR3 has 13 residues. Trimming took off 5 bases at V and 6 bases at J, with 13 bases between the two ends. The CDR3 nucleotides are TGTGCCAGCAGCATAAGACAGGCGGCTGAAGCTTTCTTT. This encodes CASSIRQAAEAFF.

The chain is built from TRBV6-5 and TRBJ2-2, with D possibly being TRBD2 (5 bases). Trimming removed 2 bases at V and 7 bases at J, with 11 bases between. This CDR3 has 14 amino acids. Germline V lookup: CDR1 MNHEY, CDR2 SVGAGI. CDR3: CASSYVRVGGELFF. The CDR3 DNA reads TGTGCCAGCAGTTACGTGAGGGTTGGCGGGGAGCTGTTTTTT.

The chain is built from TRBV4-3 and TRBJ1-5, with a possible D match to TRBD1 (6 bases). The V end lost 0 bases, the J end lost 4 bases, and 10 bases lay between the germline ends. This CDR3 region has 15 residues. Germline values: CDR1 LGHNA, CDR2 YSLEER. The CDR3 region has the DNA TGCGCCAGCAGCCAAGAACAGGGTAGGAATCAGCCCCAGCATTTT. This sequence encodes CASSQEQGRNQPQHF.

CDR3: CSAEGYTF. In DNA form, the CDR3 reads TGCAGCGCCGAGGGCTACACCTTC. The rearrangement links TRBV29-1 to TRBJ1-2; D call uncertain. Per germline, CDR1 SQVTM and CDR2 ANQGSEA. The CDR3 totals 8 residues. V dropped 7 bases and J dropped 8 bases, with 5 bases sitting between them.

The rearrangement joins TRBV9 to TRBJ1-2; D call uncertain. CDR3 size: 14 residues. The V end lost 0 bases, the J end lost 2 bases, and 8 bases lay between the germline ends. In germline, CDR1 is SGDLS, CDR2 YYNGEE. The DNA of the CDR3 is TGTGCCAGCAGCGTAGAGCGGACGAACTATGGCTACACCTTC. Encoded protein: CASSVERTNYGYTF.

V usage is TRBV5-6 and J usage is TRBJ1-1; D gene uncertain. The CDR3 spans 16 residues. Deletions cut 4 bases from V and 0 bases from J, with 16 bases between. Germline-derived CDR1 and CDR2 are SGHDT and YYEEEE. The CDR3 DNA is TGTGCCAGCAGCATCCCCGCGGGCAGCCTGAACACTGAAGCTTTCTTT. This translates into CASSIPAGSLNTEAFF. Complete variable domain (other parts from reference TRBV5-6 and TRBJ1-1): DAGVTQSPTHLIKTRGQQVTLRCSPKSGHDTVSWYQQALGQGPQFIFQYYEEEERQRGNFPDRFSGHQFPNYSSELNVNALLLGDSALYLCASSIPAGSLNTEAFFGQGTRLTVV.

The chain couples TRBV19 to TRBJ2-2; 12 bases are shared with TRBD2. Trimming cost V 2 bases and J 6 bases; bases outside gene matches: 4. Germline lookup yields CDR1 LNHDA and CDR2 SQIVND (reference sequence). This CDR3 is built from 16 residues. CDR3 DNA sequence: TGTGCCAGTAGTATATCACTAGCGGGAGGAGCCGGGGAGCTGTTTTTT. This sequence encodes CASSISLAGGAGELFF.

In regard to this clone: The sample contains more than one DNA sequence encoding this CDR3. The V and J genes are TRBV5-1 and TRBJ1-2; no firm D call. With 0 bases removed from V and 8 bases from J, the gap between germline ends came to 17 bases. This CDR3 comprises 15 residues. Germline V gives CDR1 SGHRS, CDR2 YFSETQ. CDR3 coding DNA: TGCGCCAGCAGCTTGGGGTTCGCGAATTTGGGCGGCTACACCTTC. Protein: CASSLGFANLGGYTF. The whole variable domain, filled in from reference TRBV5-1 and TRBJ1-2, reads KAGVTQTPRYLIKTRGQQVTLSCSPISGHRSVSWYQQTPGQGLQFLFEYFSETQRNKGNFPGRFSGRQFSNSRSEMNVSTLELGDSALYLCASSLGFANLGGYTFGSGTRLTVV.

This chain links TRBV7-9 with TRBJ2-6; 9 bases fit TRBD1. Trimming at V came to 5 bases and at J to 0 bases, leaving 11 bases not matched to a gene. Germline CDR1 SEHNR, CDR2 FQNEAQ (reference sequence). CDR3 length: 19 residues. CDR3 nucleotide sequence: TGTGCCAGCAGCCTCAGGGTCGGGACAGGGAGCTCTGGGGCCAACGTCCTGACTTTC. It specifies CASSLRVGTGSSGANVLTF.

J is TRBJ1-5 and V is TRBV30; no clear D. The CDR3 runs 15 residues. From germline, CDR1 is GTSNPN and CDR2 SVGIG (reference sequence). V lost 4 bases to trimming and J lost 3 bases, with 16 bases between them. The CDR3 nucleotides read TGTGCCTGGAAGTCTGGGCAGGCCCACAATCAGCCCCAGCATTTT. Translating it yields CAWKSGQAHNQPQHF. Complete variable domain (other parts from reference TRBV30 and TRBJ1-5): SQTIHQWPATLVQPVGSPLSLECTVEGTSNPNLYWYRQAAGRGLQLLFYSVGIGQISSEVPQNLSASRPQDRQFILSSKKLLLSDSGFYLCAWKSGQAHNQPQHFGDGTRLSIL.

The chain employs TRBV6-5 and TRBJ1-1; TRBD1 might be the D (6 bases). The CDR3 is made up of 14 amino acids. V lost 2 bases and J lost 1, with 8 bases in between. Germline V gene lookup returns CDR1 MNHEY and CDR2 SVGAGI. As DNA, the CDR3 is TGTGCCAGCAGTTACGGGGGCTCGAACACTGAAGCTTTCTTT. Its protein product is CASSYGGSNTEAFF.